The rows below give T cell receptor beta chains drawn from one sample of a study of blood T cell repertoires in COVID-19. The table came from immunoSEQ multiplex PCR; TCRdb's copy has only in-frame clones and leaves some out. The repertoire holds about 250,000 clones, with more than 80% as singletons. Input material: peripheral blood. The receptor source for this set is a woman in her twenties or thirties with active or convalescent COVID-19. Both conserved end residues are part of each CDR3. Fields, in order: CDR3 length, J gene, V gene, CDR3 protein.

CDR3 length: 16
J gene: TRBJ2-5
V gene: TRBV7-2
CDR3 protein: CASSPGVLVEIETQYF

CDR3 length: 13
J gene: TRBJ2-1
V gene: TRBV19
CDR3 protein: CASSYGGVNEQFF

CDR3 length: 11
J gene: TRBJ2-7
V gene: TRBV3-1/TRBV3-2
CDR3 protein: CASSPGGGQYF

CDR3 length: 13
J gene: TRBJ1-6
V gene: TRBV30
CDR3 protein: CAWKGQGASPLHF

CDR3 length: 13
J gene: TRBJ2-5
V gene: TRBV3-1/TRBV3-2
CDR3 protein: CASTRGFQETQYF

CDR3 length: 14
J gene: TRBJ2-7
V gene: TRBV5-1
CDR3 protein: CASSPSGGPYEQYF

CDR3 length: 16
J gene: TRBJ2-3
V gene: TRBV5-1
CDR3 protein: CASSSGLAGGADTQYF

CDR3 length: 12
J gene: TRBJ2-7
V gene: TRBV28
CDR3 protein: CASSSSWAGEYF

CDR3 length: 14
J gene: TRBJ2-7
V gene: TRBV18
CDR3 protein: CASSHPDRVGLQYF

CDR3 length: 15
J gene: TRBJ1-1
V gene: TRBV19
CDR3 protein: CASSQNPQGAEVAFF

CDR3 length: 15
J gene: TRBJ2-3
V gene: TRBV3-1/TRBV3-2
CDR3 protein: CASSHRGRSTDTQYF

CDR3 length: 18
J gene: TRBJ1-2
V gene: TRBV10-3
CDR3 protein: CAISGPGGATGSNYGYTF

CDR3 length: 16
J gene: TRBJ1-5
V gene: TRBV5-6
CDR3 protein: CASSLAGGVGNQPQHF

CDR3 length: 15
J gene: TRBJ1-1
V gene: TRBV18
CDR3 protein: CASSPAGTGNTEAFF

CDR3 length: 13
J gene: TRBJ1-1
V gene: TRBV10-3
CDR3 protein: CAISGDRETEAFF

CDR3 length: 15
J gene: TRBJ1-3
V gene: TRBV28
CDR3 protein: CASRRAGIFGNTIYF

CDR3 length: 14
J gene: TRBJ1-6
V gene: TRBV6-6
CDR3 protein: CASSPRQGSSPLHF

CDR3 length: 12
J gene: TRBJ1-1
V gene: TRBV2
CDR3 protein: CASSLREGRAFF

CDR3 length: 15
J gene: TRBJ1-5
V gene: TRBV2
CDR3 protein: CASSEARLRNQPQHF

CDR3 length: 13
J gene: TRBJ2-7
V gene: TRBV29-1
CDR3 protein: CSVGEGRAYEQYF

CDR3 length: 20
J gene: TRBJ2-5
V gene: TRBV27
CDR3 protein: CASSLSSLPGQGFFQETQYF

CDR3 length: 14
J gene: TRBJ2-5
V gene: TRBV6-5
CDR3 protein: CASTISRGQETQYF

CDR3 length: 13
J gene: TRBJ1-4
V gene: TRBV6-1
CDR3 protein: CASRSRQNEKLFF

CDR3 length: 15
J gene: TRBJ1-5
V gene: TRBV7-6
CDR3 protein: CASSLLEQHNQPQHF

CDR3 length: 14
J gene: TRBJ2-2
V gene: TRBV19
CDR3 protein: CASRGTVNTGELFF

CDR3 length: 13
J gene: TRBJ1-3
V gene: TRBV4-3
CDR3 protein: CASSQDEGNTIYF

CDR3 length: 16
J gene: TRBJ2-1
V gene: TRBV9
CDR3 protein: CASSVTTSGYKNEQFF

CDR3 length: 16
J gene: TRBJ1-2
V gene: TRBV24-1
CDR3 protein: CATSSTRQGADYGYTF

CDR3 length: 16
J gene: TRBJ1-1
V gene: TRBV5-1
CDR3 protein: CASSLGTVPMNTEAFF

CDR3 length: 15
J gene: TRBJ2-3
V gene: TRBV30
CDR3 protein: CAWTPRTASTDTQYF

CDR3 length: 18
J gene: TRBJ2-7
V gene: TRBV20-1
CDR3 protein: CSASVPPRTGAISYEQYF

CDR3 length: 16
J gene: TRBJ1-2
V gene: TRBV27
CDR3 protein: CASSLSRRDTPGTYTF

CDR3 length: 16
J gene: TRBJ2-5
V gene: TRBV24-1
CDR3 protein: CATAVSGTTKGETQYF

CDR3 length: 16
J gene: TRBJ2-2
V gene: TRBV6-2/TRBV6-3
CDR3 protein: CASSRRQGVYTGELFF

CDR3 length: 11
J gene: TRBJ1-2
V gene: TRBV20-1
CDR3 protein: CSARGAYGYTF

CDR3 length: 14
J gene: TRBJ2-1
V gene: TRBV19
CDR3 protein: CASSIVGRATEQFF

CDR3 length: 15
J gene: TRBJ2-7
V gene: TRBV10-2
CDR3 protein: CASSEKSGKLYEQYF

CDR3 length: 15
J gene: TRBJ1-2
V gene: TRBV13
CDR3 protein: CASSTDRGVGYGYTF

CDR3 length: 13
J gene: TRBJ1-5
V gene: TRBV2
CDR3 protein: CASNHGSNQPQHF

CDR3 length: 15
J gene: TRBJ2-3
V gene: TRBV9
CDR3 protein: CASSVKGEGTDTQYF

CDR3 length: 14
J gene: TRBJ1-2
V gene: TRBV10-2
CDR3 protein: CASSEGSQAYGYTF

CDR3 length: 14
J gene: TRBJ1-5
V gene: TRBV7-2
CDR3 protein: CASSPERYNQPQHF

CDR3 length: 13
J gene: TRBJ1-2
V gene: TRBV25-1
CDR3 protein: CASSVAGFYGYTF

CDR3 length: 14
J gene: TRBJ1-6
V gene: TRBV4-3
CDR3 protein: CASSQDHGTGHLHF

CDR3 length: 16
J gene: TRBJ2-3
V gene: TRBV3-1/TRBV3-2
CDR3 protein: CASSQVSSGGQDTQYF

CDR3 length: 16
J gene: TRBJ2-2
V gene: TRBV19
CDR3 protein: CASRIDRGQNTGELFF

CDR3 length: 15
J gene: TRBJ2-1
V gene: TRBV5-1
CDR3 protein: CASSLATGSPNEQFF

CDR3 length: 14
J gene: TRBJ2-7
V gene: TRBV2
CDR3 protein: CASSSRGGAYEQYF

CDR3 length: 14
J gene: TRBJ2-1
V gene: TRBV19
CDR3 protein: CASSITGVANEQFF

CDR3 length: 16
J gene: TRBJ1-2
V gene: TRBV10-3
CDR3 protein: CAISDRQGSGDYGYTF

CDR3 length: 13
J gene: TRBJ2-7
V gene: TRBV4-3
CDR3 protein: CASSQGAGYEQYF

CDR3 length: 13
J gene: TRBJ2-7
V gene: TRBV7-3
CDR3 protein: CASGGTGSYEQYF

CDR3 length: 13
J gene: TRBJ2-5
V gene: TRBV7-2
CDR3 protein: CASSFNWEETQYF

CDR3 length: 11
J gene: TRBJ2-7
V gene: TRBV27
CDR3 protein: CASGPPYEQYF

CDR3 length: 14
J gene: TRBJ1-6
V gene: TRBV28
CDR3 protein: CASSLGDRTRPLHF